This T cell receptor (beta chain) appears in the sequencing data of a study of blood T cells in healthy people across ages. V gave up 1 base and J gave up 2 bases, with 11 bases separating them. The CDR3 has 15 residues. The germline CDR1 and CDR2 sequences are SGHNT and YYREEE (reference sequence). There are a few counts of this clonotype. The authors ran a second PCR of about 6 to 11 cycles using a sample-barcoded 5' primer and a J-beta primer mix. A single record per CDR3 protein comes from TCRdb applying MiXCR to the 5' RACE reads. The table shows about 970,000 distinct CDR3 sequences, with roughly half occurring only once.

This chain links TRBV5-4 with TRBJ2-3; D remains ambiguous. Sequenced material: blood. This TCR derives from a woman aged 55-70 years in good health. In nucleotides, the CDR3 is TGTGCCAGCAGCTTGAGTGCGGCTATCACAGATACGCAGTATTTT. Its translation is CASSLSAAITDTQYF.